The 5 T cell receptor beta chains reported below all come from one sample, sequenced in a study of blood T cell repertoires in COVID-19. Repertoires were generated with immunoSEQ multiplex PCR, while TCRdb's copy carries only in-frame clones and drops some. The table records some 270,000 clones, approximately 89% of them present only once. The sequenced material came from peripheral blood. These TCRs come from a man between 35 and 55 years old with active or convalescent COVID-19.

The gene calls are TRBV7-6 and TRBJ2-3, with TRBD2 matching 10 bases. Germline loops: CDR1 SGHVS, CDR2 FNYEAQ. The CDR3 has 15 amino acids. V trimming: 5 bases; J trimming: 3 bases; junction bases outside the gene matches: 5. CDR3 residues: CASSRIAGGTDTQYF. CDR3 DNA: TGTGCCAGCAGCCGAATAGCGGGAGGAACAGATACGCAGTATTTT.

The V gene is TRBV29-1, the J gene TRBJ2-7; tentatively, D is TRBD2 (5 bases). Looked up from germline, CDR1 is SQVTM and CDR2 is ANQGSEA. Between the trimmed V and J ends, which lost 2 bases and 0 bases, there was a span of 11 bases. CDR3 length: 14 amino acids. The CDR3 sequence is CSVERAASSYEQYF. Here the CDR3 DNA reads TGCAGCGTTGAAAGAGCGGCCAGCTCCTACGAGCAGTACTTC.

The V and J genes are TRBV5-1 and TRBJ1-1; tentative D call: TRBD1 (6 bases). Per germline, CDR1 SGHRS and CDR2 YFSETQ. The CDR3 spans 15 residues. V shed 0 bases and J shed 10 bases, with 19 bases lying between them. CDR3 nucleotides: TGCGCCAGCAGCTTGGTGGTGCGAGGGGACATTAGAGCTTTCTTT. It yields the protein CASSLVVRGDIRAFF.

The V gene is TRBV11-3, the J gene TRBJ2-7; 8 positions match TRBD1. The junction had 6 bases not matched to a gene; V was cut back by 3 bases and J by 2 bases. CDR3 length: 15 residues. From germline, CDR1 is SGHNT and CDR2 YENEEA. The CDR3 is CASSLAYRGTYEQYF. As DNA, the CDR3 is TGTGCCAGCAGCTTGGCTTACAGGGGGACCTACGAGCAGTACTTC.

V usage is TRBV25-1 and J usage is TRBJ1-2; 11 bases match TRBD1. In germline, CDR1 is MGHDK, CDR2 SYGVNS. The CDR3 is 13 residues long. This CDR3 reads CATGTGGLYGYTF. CDR3 bases: TGTGCAACCGGGACAGGGGGATTATATGGCTACACCTTC.